The present T cell receptor beta chain was sequenced within a study of cytomegalovirus exposure and HLA in healthy donors. Study in general: Of about 400 genotyped donors, more than 70% clustered with self-reported Caucasian donors.

Amplification used 60 Vbeta primers and 13 Jbeta primers. Generated by immunoSEQ multiplex PCR, the TCRdb table keeps only in-frame clones and is missing some. The sample consists of about 200,000 clones, 75% to 90% of them appearing once. Notes on this clone: The target antigen is unknown.

Points from the study as a whole: Presence/absence analyses assumed roughly uniform sequencing depth across donors.

The CDR3 totals 16 residues. Germline CDR1 and CDR2: SNHLY and FYNNEI. V dropped 1 base and J dropped 1 base, with 12 bases sitting between them. The source is a woman under 40 in good health and CMV-seronegative. The chain is built from TRBV2 and TRBJ2-3; D is unresolved. Sequencing input: PBMCs. The CDR3 loop reads CASSEVVIPGTDTQYF. CDR3 sequence (DNA): TGTGCCAGCAGTGAAGTGGTGATCCCAGGCACAGATACGCAGTATTTT.